Below are 29 T cell receptor beta chains sequenced from a single sample in a study of blood T cells in healthy people across ages (dated by TCRdb to the mid-2010s). Library preparation used 5' RACE. Data came from an Illumina HiSeq 2500. A second PCR of roughly 7 to 11 cycles was performed with a sample-barcoded 5' primer and a J-beta primer mix. TCRdb applied fastp at Q25 and MiXCR to the public reads, then kept only in-frame beta chains. Each entry merges the rows of one CDR3 protein and shows their most common DNA and genes. The sample table contains 800,000 to 900,000 distinct CDR3 sequences; only one count was recorded for under 80% of them. About 27% of the sample comes from the top ten. Sequencing input: blood. The receptor set was obtained from a young man in good health.

This clonotype was picked up one time. The germline gene is not matched at one end of the junction; a read error may be the cause. The chain joins TRBV15 to TRBJ2-3, with TRBD1 identical over 7 bases. Germline V gene data show CDR1 as LNHNV and CDR2 as YYDKDF (reference sequence). This CDR3 comprises 16 residues. CDR3 region: CATSSGRDSLTDTQNF. CDR3 sequence (DNA): TGTGCCACCAGCAGTGGCCGGGACAGCCTCACAGATACGCAGAATTTT.

CDR3 sequence reads: CALSRGNYGYTF. CDR3 DNA: TGTGCCCTTAGCAGGGGGAACTATGGCTACACCTTC. The rearrangement links TRBV24-1 to TRBJ1-2, with TRBD1 identical over 7 bases. With V trimmed by 12 bases and J by 2 bases, 5 bases remained unmatched. The CDR3 contains 12 residues. The V gene's germline CDR1 is KGHDR and CDR2 SFDVKD.

This chain uses TRBV5-6 with TRBJ1-6; TRBD1 might be the D (6 bases). V lost 2 bases and J lost 7, with 10 bases in between. Germline V gene lookup returns CDR1 SGHDT and CDR2 YYEEEE. The CDR3 totals 14 residues. In DNA form, the CDR3 reads TGTGCCAGCAGCTTAGGGGGGGCGAATTCACCCCTCCACTTT. This sequence encodes CASSLGGANSPLHF.

This clonotype was seen a handful of times. The rearrangement uses TRBV20-1 and TRBJ2-7; D call uncertain. Trimming removed 6 bases from V and 4 bases from J, with 22 bases in between. The CDR3 totals 15 residues. The germline gives CDR1 DFQATT, CDR2 SNEGSKA (reference sequence). CDR3 coding DNA: TGCAGTGCGAATTCCGGGCCCGATGTTGGTTACGAGCAGTACTTC. It is translated as CSANSGPDVGYEQYF.

J is TRBJ2-1 and V is TRBV5-1; D is unresolved. The V and J ends lost 1 base and 7 bases respectively, with 15 bases between them. From germline, CDR1 is SGHRS and CDR2 YFSETQ. This CDR3 comprises 15 residues. The CDR3 here is CASSLIEMDENEQFF. The CDR3 DNA is TGCGCCAGCAGCTTGATCGAAATGGACGAAAATGAGCAGTTCTTC.

The chain employs TRBV6-2 or TRBV6-3 and TRBJ1-2, with D unresolved. This CDR3 comprises 16 residues. The V end was cut by 0 bases, the J end by 4 bases, with 15 bases between. The germline V gene encodes CDR1 MNHEY and CDR2 SVGEGT. The CDR3 loop reads CASSYSIKGLGYGYTF. The CDR3 bases are TGTGCCAGCAGTTACTCGATTAAGGGCCTAGGCTATGGCTACACCTTC.

In the case of this clonotype: Compared with germline, one end of the junction differs, possibly owing to a read error. This chain connects TRBV7-9 to TRBJ2-7; tentatively, D is TRBD1 (7 bases). CDR3 length equals 15 residues. CDR1 and CDR2 from the germline V gene are SEHNR and FQNEAQ (reference sequence). In DNA form, the CDR3 reads TGCGCCAGCAGCTCGTTCAGGGGGGAGTCCTACGAGCAGTACTTC. As protein: CASSSFRGESYEQYF.

V usage is TRBV10-3 and J usage is TRBJ2-1; 7 bases agree with TRBD1. After removal of 2 bases from V and 9 bases from J, the junction contained 4 bases not matched to a gene. The CDR3 is made up of 13 amino acids. Germline CDR1 is ENHRY and CDR2 is SYGVKD. The chain's CDR3 is CAISEGQDGEQFF. The CDR3 DNA sequence: TGTGCCATCAGTGAGGGACAGGACGGTGAGCAGTTCTTC.

The V call is TRBV7-2, the J call TRBJ1-5; a possible D gene is TRBD1 (5 bases). V was trimmed by 8 bases and J by 4 bases, leaving 9 bases between them. Per the germline V gene, CDR1 is SGHTA and CDR2 is FQGNSA. The CDR3 spans 12 residues. The CDR3 loop is CASGGTNQPQHF. The DNA of the CDR3 is TGTGCCAGCGGGGGGACGAATCAGCCCCAGCATTTT.

This clonotype was seen once. The chain links TRBV7-8 to TRBJ2-4; D is perhaps TRBD1 (7 bases). Trimming shortened V by 1 base and J by 4 bases, and 20 bases separated the two germline ends. This CDR3 is built from 18 residues. Looked up from germline, CDR1 is SGHVS and CDR2 is FQNEAQ. The CDR3 here is CASSLVPFLSGGKNIQYF. CDR3 DNA sequence: TGTGCCAGCAGCTTAGTACCCTTCTTATCAGGGGGGAAAAACATTCAGTACTTC.

This clonotype was counted between two and nine times. CDR3 amino acids: CASSFVGRDEQFF. CDR3 in DNA: TGTGCCAGCAGCTTTGTTGGGAGGGATGAGCAGTTCTTC. The chain uses TRBV13 and TRBJ2-1; 7 bases align to TRBD2. The CDR3 runs 13 residues. The V segment lost 3 bases and the J segment 8 bases; nucleotides outside the gene matches: 4. CDR1 PRHDT and CDR2 FYEKMQ come from the germline V gene (reference sequence).

The chain links TRBV29-1 to TRBJ2-7; TRBD1 matches 7 bases. CDR3 size: 13 residues. With 7 bases clipped from V and 6 bases from J, the junction kept 12 bases outside the gene matches. Germline assignment: CDR1 SQVTM and CDR2 ANQGSEA. CDR3 nucleotides: TGCAGCGCGCTCCCCCGAAACAGGGGCGAGCAGTACTTC. This gives the protein CSALPRNRGEQYF.

This clonotype came up once. The chain joins TRBV9 to TRBJ1-6; TRBD1 matches 7 bases. CDR3 size: 15 residues. V was pared by 0 bases and J by 7 bases, with 4 bases of the junction left unmatched. Germline V CDR1 and CDR2: SGDLS, YYNGEE. CDR3 sequence: CASSVEGARNSPLHF. Written as DNA, the CDR3 is TGTGCCAGCAGCGTAGAGGGGGCGCGGAATTCACCCCTCCACTTT.

The chain couples TRBV29-1 to TRBJ1-5; 8 bases fit TRBD1. The CDR3 has 13 residues. Looked up from germline, CDR1 is SQVTM and CDR2 is ANQGSEA. Trimming removed 6 bases from V and 4 bases from J; junction bases left unmatched: 5. CDR3 sequence (DNA): TGCAGCGTCGCGGGACAGGAGAATCAGCCCCAGCATTTT. This gives the protein CSVAGQENQPQHF.

This chain uses TRBV7-9 with TRBJ1-2, with D possibly TRBD1 on 6 matching bases. The CDR3 spans 13 residues. The germline V gene has CDR1 SEHNR and CDR2 FQNEAQ (reference sequence). Trimming removed 5 bases from V and 8 bases from J, with 15 bases in between. In DNA form, the CDR3 reads TGTGCCAGCAGCCCGGGGGCCGGGGACGGCTACACCTTC. The encoded protein is CASSPGAGDGYTF.

This clonotype occurred a few times. The chain carries TRBV4-3 and TRBJ2-7; D remains ambiguous. CDR3 length: 14 residues. Germline loops: CDR1 LGHNA, CDR2 YSLEER. V was pared by 3 bases and J by 4 bases, with 13 bases between. Here the CDR3 reads CASSQDYSNYEQYF. CDR3 in DNA: TGCGCCAGCAGCCAGGATTATTCAAATTACGAGCAGTACTTC.

A single count supports this clonotype. The chain uses TRBV9 and TRBJ2-1, with TRBD1 as a possible D gene (6 bases). Trimming took 0 bases from V and 10 from J, leaving 20 bases between them. Germline loops: CDR1 SGDLS, CDR2 YYNGEE. The CDR3 has 16 amino acids. In DNA form, the CDR3 reads TGTGCCAGCAGCGTAGAGTTGGGGACAAGGGAGTACGAGCAGTTCTTC. Translated: CASSVELGTREYEQFF.

This clonotype was recorded at least ten times. V gene TRBV6-5 combines with J gene TRBJ2-5; 8 bases are shared with TRBD1. Germline V gives CDR1 MNHEY, CDR2 SVGAGI. Losses at the gene ends were 1 base for V and 2 bases for J; bases not matched to a gene: 6. The CDR3 is 16 amino acids. This chain's CDR3 is CASSYWTRDRQETQYF. CDR3 bases: TGTGCCAGCAGTTACTGGACCCGGGACAGGCAAGAGACCCAGTACTTC.

This sequence joins TRBV6-5 and TRBJ2-5, with 9 bases identical to TRBD1. The CDR3 is 15 residues long. Looked up from germline, CDR1 is MNHEY and CDR2 is SVGAGI. Trimming cost V 5 bases and J 2 bases; bases outside gene matches: 6. As DNA, the CDR3 is TGTGCCAGCAGTCACCCGACAGGGGGGCAAGAGACCCAGTACTTC. This codes for CASSHPTGGQETQYF.

This chain connects TRBV7-2 to TRBJ2-1; TRBD2 agrees at 13 bases. Trimming took 1 base from V and 8 from J; bases not matched to a gene: 5. From germline, CDR1 is SGHTA and CDR2 FQGNSA. CDR3 length: 16 residues. The CDR3 sequence: CASSLEGTSGVHEQFF. The CDR3 nucleotides are TGTGCCAGCAGCTTAGAGGGGACTAGCGGGGTACATGAGCAGTTCTTC.

The sample holds one count of this clonotype. The chain employs TRBV4-3 and TRBJ1-6; a weak D match, TRBD1 (6 bases). Germline CDR1 LGHNA, CDR2 YSLEER. The germline V and J ends were trimmed by 4 bases and 7 bases, with 14 bases remaining between them. There are 15 residues in the CDR3. In nucleotides, the CDR3 is TGCGCCAGCAGCCGCACAGGGTCGGGGAATTCACCCCTCCACTTT. It is translated as CASSRTGSGNSPLHF.

For this clonotype: A much larger clone lies one base from this, so it may be a read error. The rearrangement uses TRBV29-1 and TRBJ2-1, with D unresolved. The CDR3 extends over 12 amino acids. From germline, CDR1 is SQVTM and CDR2 ANQGSEA. V gave up 8 bases and J gave up 6 bases, with 14 bases separating them. CDR3 nucleotides: TGCAGCATTGCGGCAGGCCCCAATGAGCAGTTCTTC. Protein product: CSIAAGPNEQFF.

V usage is TRBV9 and J usage is TRBJ2-3; D is perhaps TRBD1 or TRBD2 (5 bases each). Trimming pared 3 bases from V and 1 base from J, leaving 15 bases between. Germline loops: CDR1 SGDLS, CDR2 YYNGEE. The CDR3 is 16 residues long. CDR3 in amino acids: CASSEGRPTGTDTQYF. The CDR3 DNA reads as TGTGCCAGCAGCGAGGGACGACCCACTGGCACAGATACGCAGTATTTT.

The table lists this clonotype with a few counts. The J gene is TRBJ2-4, the V gene TRBV20-1, with a possible D match to TRBD2 (7 bases). The germline V and J ends were trimmed by 6 bases and 3 bases, with 18 bases remaining between them. Germline V gene lookup returns CDR1 DFQATT and CDR2 SNEGSKA (reference sequence). CDR3 length equals 15 residues. CDR3 in DNA: TGCAGTGCCCGGATGGGGGGGCCCAGCAAAAACATTCAGTACTTC. Its protein product is CSARMGGPSKNIQYF.

The chain joins TRBV28 to TRBJ2-7, with 7 bases identical to TRBD1. V lost 10 bases and J lost 3; bases outside the gene matches: 9. Germline V gene lookup returns CDR1 MDHEN and CDR2 SYDVKM. The CDR3 length is 13 residues. This chain's CDR3 is CATAVGQFYEQYF. CDR3 coding DNA: TGTGCCACCGCGGTGGGACAGTTCTACGAGCAGTACTTC.

The V gene is TRBV29-1, the J gene TRBJ1-2, with no clear D. Germline V lookup: CDR1 SQVTM, CDR2 ANQGSEA. The CDR3 spans 11 residues. V was clipped by 7 bases and J by 3 bases, with 9 bases between them. In nucleotides, the CDR3 is TGCAGCGCGGACTATGACTATGGCTACACCTTC. As protein: CSADYDYGYTF.

A single count supports this clonotype. The CDR3 is CASSEYGRGSYNEQFF. In DNA form, the CDR3 reads TGTGCCAGCAGTGAATATGGGAGGGGTTCCTACAATGAGCAGTTCTTC. This chain links TRBV25-1 with TRBJ2-1; the match to TRBD2 covers 7 bases. This CDR3 has 16 residues. Trimming took 0 bases from V and 1 from J; bases not matched to a gene: 3. Germline CDR1 MGHDK, CDR2 SYGVNS.

J is TRBJ2-4 and V is TRBV10-3; 7 bases fit TRBD1. The germline gives CDR1 ENHRY, CDR2 SYGVKD. Trimming took 2 bases from V and 1 from J; bases not matched to a gene: 11. This CDR3 comprises 18 residues. DNA for the CDR3: TGTGCCATCAGTGAGGAGGGGGCCCCAATTGGGGCCAAAAACATTCAGTACTTC. As protein: CAISEEGAPIGAKNIQYF.

The count of this clonotype is one. The chain uses TRBV6-2 or TRBV6-3 and TRBJ2-1; tentative D call: TRBD2 (5 bases). Germline V gene data show CDR1 as MNHEY and CDR2 as SVGEGT. The CDR3 contains 13 residues. V was shortened by 2 bases and J by 7 bases, with 9 bases between the two germline ends. The CDR3 DNA reads as TGTGCCAGCAGTTACGCGACTATAAATGAGCAGTTCTTC. This gives the protein CASSYATINEQFF.